A single sample gave rise to the 4 T cell receptor beta chains below, sequenced in a study of T cell changes during pregnancy in multiple sclerosis. Method: immunoSEQ multiplex PCR; TCRdb's copy keeps in-frame clones and lacks some. The data hold under 80,000 clones, with 80% to 95% observed a single time. The starting material was peripheral blood, obtained before pregnancy. All receptors derive from a female donor with multiple sclerosis, enrolled in a pregnancy study.

The CDR3 sequence is CASSNIQGASVPEAFF. The CDR3 DNA sequence: TGCGCCAGCAGCAATATTCAGGGGGCGAGTGTTCCTGAAGCTTTCTTT. The chain carries TRBV5-1 and TRBJ1-1; TRBD1 aligns across 8 bases. Per the germline V gene, CDR1 is SGHRS and CDR2 is YFSETQ. The CDR3 contains 16 residues. Germline trimming cut 4 bases from V and 6 bases from J; bases unmatched to any gene: 14.

This clone was picked up one time. The chain has TRBV9 and TRBJ2-5, with TRBD2 identical over 13 bases. Germline V gene sequence: CDR1 SGDLS, CDR2 YYNGEE. CDR3 size: 16 residues. Losses at the gene ends were 3 bases for V and 1 base for J; bases not matched to a gene: 3. DNA for the CDR3: TGTGCCAGCAGCGATGGACTAGCGGGAGTCCAAGAGACCCAGTACTTC. As protein: CASSDGLAGVQETQYF.

The CDR3 loop is CASSPPNGNTEAFF. Written as DNA, the CDR3 is TGTGCCAGCTCACCACCAAACGGGAACACTGAAGCTTTCTTT. The chain links TRBV18 to TRBJ1-1, with D uncertain. CDR1 is KGHSH, CDR2 LQKENI, per germline. The CDR3 sequence is 14 residues long. Between the trimmed V and J ends, which lost 0 bases and 1 base, there was a span of 6 bases.

CDR3 bases: TGTGCCAGCAGCGACGAGGGGACAGGGGGCCGCCATACGCAGTATTTT. Translation gives CASSDEGTGGRHTQYF. The chain uses TRBV16 and TRBJ2-3; 12 nucleotides match TRBD1. Germline CDR1 reads KGHSY; CDR2 reads FQNENV. There are 16 residues in the CDR3. The junction had 10 bases not matched to a gene; V was cut back by 5 bases and J by 7 bases.